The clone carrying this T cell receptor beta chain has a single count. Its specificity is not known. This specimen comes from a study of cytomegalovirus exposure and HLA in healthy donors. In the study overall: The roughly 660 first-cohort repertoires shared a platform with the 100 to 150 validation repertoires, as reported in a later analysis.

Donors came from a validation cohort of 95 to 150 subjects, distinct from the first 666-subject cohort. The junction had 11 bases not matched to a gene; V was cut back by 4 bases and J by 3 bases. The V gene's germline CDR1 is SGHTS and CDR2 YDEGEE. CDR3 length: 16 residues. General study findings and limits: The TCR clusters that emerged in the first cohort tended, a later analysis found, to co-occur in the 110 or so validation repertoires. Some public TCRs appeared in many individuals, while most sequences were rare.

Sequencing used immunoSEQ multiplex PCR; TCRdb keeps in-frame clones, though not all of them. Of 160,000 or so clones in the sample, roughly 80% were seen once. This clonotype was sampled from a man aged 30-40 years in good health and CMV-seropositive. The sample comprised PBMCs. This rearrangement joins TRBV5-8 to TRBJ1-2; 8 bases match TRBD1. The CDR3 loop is CASSGDRGPGDYGYTF. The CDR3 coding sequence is TGTGCCAGCAGCGGCGACAGGGGCCCCGGAGACTATGGCTACACCTTC.